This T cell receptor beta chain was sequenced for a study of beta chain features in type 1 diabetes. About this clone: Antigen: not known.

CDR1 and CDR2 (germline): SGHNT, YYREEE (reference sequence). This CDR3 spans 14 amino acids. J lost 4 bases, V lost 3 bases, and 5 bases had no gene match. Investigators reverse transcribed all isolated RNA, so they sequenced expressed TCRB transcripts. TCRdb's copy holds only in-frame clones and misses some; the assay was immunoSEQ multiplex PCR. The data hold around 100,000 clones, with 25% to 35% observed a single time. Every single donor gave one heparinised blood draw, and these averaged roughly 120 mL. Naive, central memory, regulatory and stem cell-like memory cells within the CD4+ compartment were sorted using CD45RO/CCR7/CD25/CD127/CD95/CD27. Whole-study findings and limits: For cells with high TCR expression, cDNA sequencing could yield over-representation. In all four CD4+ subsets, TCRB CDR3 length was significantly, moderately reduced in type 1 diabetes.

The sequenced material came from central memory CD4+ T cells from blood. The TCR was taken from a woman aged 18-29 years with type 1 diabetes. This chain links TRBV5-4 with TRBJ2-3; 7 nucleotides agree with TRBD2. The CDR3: CASSYGLGADTQYF. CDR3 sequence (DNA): TGTGCCAGCAGCTACGGACTAGGCGCAGATACGCAGTATTTT.